The source of this T cell receptor beta chain is a study of T cells in Graves' hyperthyroidism and ophthalmopathy. Study conclusions and caveats: Model output signaled ophthalmopathy a median around 6.9 months ahead of onset.

Germline CDR1 reads MNHNS; CDR2 reads SASEGT. The CDR3 runs 13 residues. With 1 base removed from V and 5 bases from J, the gap between germline ends came to 9 bases. Diagnosis rested on symptoms, serum thyroxine and TRAb, thyroid ultrasound, and orbital computed tomography. Fresh peripheral blood, under 13 ml, was the source of the PBMCs. Amplification yielded TCR beta CDR3 regions, with RNA transcripts as the source. The HTBI primer set drove a first-round RT-PCR of the TCR CDR3. TCRdb independently ran MiXCR on the multiplex PCR reads; one entry per CDR3 protein. The repertoire holds 490,000 or so distinct CDR3 sequences, with 22% as singletons. Only a few counts were recorded for this clonotype. As yet, its antigen is unknown.

Sequenced: blood. This sequence joins TRBV6-1 and TRBJ2-7; tentative D call: TRBD2 (5 bases). This clonotype originated in a woman between 65 and 79 years old with Graves' ophthalmopathy. CDR3 sequence (DNA): TGTGCCAGCAGTGAAGTGGGAGTGGACGAGCAGTACTTC. Protein: CASSEVGVDEQYF.